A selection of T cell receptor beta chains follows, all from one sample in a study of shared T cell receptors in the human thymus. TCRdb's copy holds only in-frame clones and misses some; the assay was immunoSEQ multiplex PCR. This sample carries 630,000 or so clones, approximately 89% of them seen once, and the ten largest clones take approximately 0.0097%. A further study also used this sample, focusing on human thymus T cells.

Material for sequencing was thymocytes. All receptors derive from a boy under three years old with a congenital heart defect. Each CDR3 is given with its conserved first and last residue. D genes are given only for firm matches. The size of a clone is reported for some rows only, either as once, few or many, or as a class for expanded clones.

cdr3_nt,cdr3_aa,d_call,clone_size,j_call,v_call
TGCGCCAGCAGCCACTCGACTAGCGGGAGTATCCACGAGCAGTACTTC,CASSHSTSGSIHEQYF,TRBD2,NA,TRBJ2-7,TRBV4-3
TGCGCCAGCAGCCCCCCGGGACTAGCGGGGGGGCCTGGACAAGAGACCCAGTACTTC,CASSPPGLAGGPGQETQYF,TRBD2,NA,TRBJ2-5,TRBV5-1
TGTGCCAGCAGCCTACGACAGGGTGGCGAAAAACTGTTTTTT,CASSLRQGGEKLFF,TRBD1,NA,TRBJ1-4,TRBV7-6
TGCAGCGTTAAGGTGACAGGTGAAGCTTTCTTT,CSVKVTGEAFF,NA,NA,TRBJ1-1,TRBV29-1
TGTGCCAGCAGCCCAGTGGTAGTCCCGGGACAGTATAATTCACCCCTCCACTTT,CASSPVVVPGQYNSPLHF,TRBD1,NA,TRBJ1-6,TRBV4-2
TGTGCCAGCAACGCGGGACTAACTAGGGGGGAGCTGTTTTTT,CASNAGLTRGELFF,TRBD2,NA,TRBJ2-2,TRBV6-5
TGTGCCAGCAGCAACAATAGCGGGGGGCCGTCCTACGAGCAGTACTTC,CASSNNSGGPSYEQYF,TRBD2,NA,TRBJ2-7,TRBV7-9
TGCGCCAGCAGCCAAGAACAGGGGAACCGGGCAGAGACCCAGTACTTC,CASSQEQGNRAETQYF,TRBD1,NA,TRBJ2-5,TRBV4-3
TGTGCCAGCAGTGCTAGCGGGAGGGGTTTCCACAATGAGCAGTTCTTC,CASSASGRGFHNEQFF,TRBD2,NA,TRBJ2-1,TRBV27
TGTGCCAGCAGAAATCCGGGACTAGACTTAACGCAAGAGACCCAGTACTTC,CASRNPGLDLTQETQYF,TRBD2,NA,TRBJ2-5,TRBV28
TGCGCCAGCAGTGATGGGGACAGGGGGCAGGGCCAGCCCCAGCATTTT,CASSDGDRGQGQPQHF,TRBD1,NA,TRBJ1-5,TRBV23-1
TGTGCCAGCGGCAGGGAAAGTGGAAACACCATATATTTT,CASGRESGNTIYF,NA,NA,TRBJ1-3,TRBV9
TGTGCCAGCAGCCAGGGACAGGTGGGAGTTGAAGCTTTCTTT,CASSQGQVGVEAFF,TRBD1,NA,TRBJ1-1,TRBV7-9
TGTGCCAGCAGCCAAGATAGGAGGCAGGGAGGGCCCTTCTCCTACGAGCAGTACTTC,CASSQDRRQGGPFSYEQYF,TRBD2,NA,TRBJ2-7,TRBV14
TGCAGCGTCGCTGAGTCACTAGTTGTCCACGAGCAGTACTTC,CSVAESLVVHEQYF,NA,NA,TRBJ2-7,TRBV29-1
TGTGCCAGCAGCTCCGAACGGGACAGGGACGCCGATGAGCAGTTCTTC,CASSSERDRDADEQFF,TRBD1,NA,TRBJ2-1,TRBV5-8
TGTGCCTGGAGTGTTGGGGACAGGGGGCAAGGTGAAAAACTGTTTTTT,CAWSVGDRGQGEKLFF,TRBD1,NA,TRBJ1-4,TRBV30
TGTGCCAGCAGTTCACCACCGGGACAGGCCTACGAGCAGTACTTC,CASSSPPGQAYEQYF,TRBD1,NA,TRBJ2-7,TRBV6-1
TGCGCCAGCAGCCAAGAGAAGGCAGGGGGCTCGGCCGGGGAGCTGTTTTTT,CASSQEKAGGSAGELFF,TRBD1,once,TRBJ2-2,TRBV4-3
TGTGCCAGCAGCGAGGGACAGGGGGCGGACGAGCAGTACTTC,CASSEGQGADEQYF,TRBD1,NA,TRBJ2-7,TRBV9
TGTGCCAGCAGCTTGTTTCCCCGGGAAGGGAACACCGGGGAGCTGTTTTTT,CASSLFPREGNTGELFF,NA,NA,TRBJ2-2,TRBV5-5
TGCGCCAGCACCCCCTCTGAGCGGACCACCGGGGAGCTGTTTTTT,CASTPSERTTGELFF,NA,NA,TRBJ2-2,TRBV5-1
TGCGCCAGCAGCTCTGAACAGGGTACCACTACAATGAGGCAGTTCTTC,CASSSEQGTTTMRQFF,NA,NA,TRBJ2-1,TRBV5-1
TGTGCCAGTAGTATATATACAGGGCTGAACTTCTACGAGCAGTACTTC,CASSIYTGLNFYEQYF,NA,NA,TRBJ2-7,TRBV19
TGCGCCAGCAGTGAATCGGACAGTGGAGATAATTCACCCCTCCACTTT,CASSESDSGDNSPLHF,NA,NA,TRBJ1-6,TRBV10-1